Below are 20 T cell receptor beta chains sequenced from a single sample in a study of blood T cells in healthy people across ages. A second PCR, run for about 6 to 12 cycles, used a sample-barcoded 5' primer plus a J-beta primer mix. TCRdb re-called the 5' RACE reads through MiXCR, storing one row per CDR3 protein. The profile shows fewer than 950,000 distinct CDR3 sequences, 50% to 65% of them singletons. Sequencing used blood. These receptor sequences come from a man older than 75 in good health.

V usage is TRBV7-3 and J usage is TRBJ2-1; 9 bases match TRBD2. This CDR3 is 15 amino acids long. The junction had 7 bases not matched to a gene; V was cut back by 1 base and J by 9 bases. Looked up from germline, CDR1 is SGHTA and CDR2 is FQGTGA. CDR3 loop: CASSLRGGRATEQFF. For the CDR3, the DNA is TGTGCCAGCAGCTTAAGGGGCGGGAGGGCCACTGAGCAGTTCTTC.

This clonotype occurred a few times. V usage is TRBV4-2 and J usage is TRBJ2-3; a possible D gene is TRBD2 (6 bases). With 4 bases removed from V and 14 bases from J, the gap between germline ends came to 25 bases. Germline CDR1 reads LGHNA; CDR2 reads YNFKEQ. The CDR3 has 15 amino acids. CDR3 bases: TGTGCCAGCAGCCCCTCTCCGGGAGTGGAAAGATACGCGTATTTT. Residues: CASSPSPGVERYAYF.

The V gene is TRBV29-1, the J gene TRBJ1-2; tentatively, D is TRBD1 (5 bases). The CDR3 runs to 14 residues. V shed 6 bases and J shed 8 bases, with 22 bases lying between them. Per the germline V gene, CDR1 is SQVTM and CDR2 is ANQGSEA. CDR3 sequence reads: CSVVRQTPLQGYTF. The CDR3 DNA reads TGCAGCGTGGTCCGACAGACCCCTCTCCAAGGCTACACCTTC.

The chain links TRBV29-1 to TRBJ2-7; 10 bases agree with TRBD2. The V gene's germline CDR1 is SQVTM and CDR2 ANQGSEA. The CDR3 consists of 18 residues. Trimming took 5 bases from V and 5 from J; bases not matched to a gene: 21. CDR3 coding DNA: TGCAGCGTTATTTTTCCCGTGGTAGCTAGCGGGAGAAGGAACGAGCAGTACTTC. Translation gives CSVIFPVVASGRRNEQYF.

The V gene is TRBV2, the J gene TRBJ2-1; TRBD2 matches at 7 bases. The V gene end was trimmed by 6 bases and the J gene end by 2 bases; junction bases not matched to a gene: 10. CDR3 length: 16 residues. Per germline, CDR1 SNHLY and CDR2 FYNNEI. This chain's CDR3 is CASSRPSGSAYNEQFF. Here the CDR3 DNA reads TGTGCCAGCAGCCGACCTAGCGGCAGCGCCTACAATGAGCAGTTCTTC. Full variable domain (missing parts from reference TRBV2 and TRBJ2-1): EPEVTQTPSHQVTQMGQEVILRCVPISNHLYFYWYRQILGQKVEFLVSFYNNEISEKSEIFDDQFSVERPDGSNFTLKIRSTKLEDSAMYFCASSRPSGSAYNEQFFGPGTRLTVL.

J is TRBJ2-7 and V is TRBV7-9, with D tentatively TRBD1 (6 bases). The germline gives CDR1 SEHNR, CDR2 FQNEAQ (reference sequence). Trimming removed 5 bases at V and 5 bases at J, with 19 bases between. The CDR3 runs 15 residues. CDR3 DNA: TGTGCCAGCAGCCGTGCAGGGGCCCCGTTCCACGAGCAGTACTTC. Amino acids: CASSRAGAPFHEQYF.

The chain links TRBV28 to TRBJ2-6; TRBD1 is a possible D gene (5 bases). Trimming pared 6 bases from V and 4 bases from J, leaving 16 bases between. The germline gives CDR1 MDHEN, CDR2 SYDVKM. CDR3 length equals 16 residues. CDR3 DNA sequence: TGTGCCAGCAGCCTTCAGGGTAGTATCGGGGCCAACGTCCTGACTTTC. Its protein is CASSLQGSIGANVLTF.

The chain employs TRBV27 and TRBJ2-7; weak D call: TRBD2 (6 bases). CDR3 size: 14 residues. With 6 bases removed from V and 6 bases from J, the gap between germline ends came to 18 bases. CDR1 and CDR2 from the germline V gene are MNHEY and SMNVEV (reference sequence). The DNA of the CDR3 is TGTGCCAGCAGCCGGGACTTGCTGGGGGTCGAGCAGTACTTC. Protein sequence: CASSRDLLGVEQYF.

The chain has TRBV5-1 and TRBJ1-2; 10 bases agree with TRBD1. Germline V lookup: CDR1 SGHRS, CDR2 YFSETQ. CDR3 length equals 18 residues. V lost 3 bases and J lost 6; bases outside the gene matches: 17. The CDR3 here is CASSSGTGVRSRRDGYTF. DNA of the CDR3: TGCGCCAGCAGCTCCGGGACAGGGGTAAGGAGCCGGCGGGATGGCTACACCTTC.

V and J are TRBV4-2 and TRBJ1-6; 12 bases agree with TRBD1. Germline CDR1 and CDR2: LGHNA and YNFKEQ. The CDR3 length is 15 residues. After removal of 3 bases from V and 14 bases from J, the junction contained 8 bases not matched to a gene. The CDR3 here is CASSHVGQGAWTLHF. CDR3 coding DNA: TGTGCCAGCAGCCATGTGGGACAGGGGGCTTGGACCCTCCACTTT.

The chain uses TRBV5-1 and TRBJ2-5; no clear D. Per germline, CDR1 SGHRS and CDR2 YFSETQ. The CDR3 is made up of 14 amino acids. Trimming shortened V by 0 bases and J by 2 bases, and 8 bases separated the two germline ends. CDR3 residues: CASSLAPEQETQYF. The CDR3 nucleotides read TGCGCCAGCAGCTTGGCTCCAGAACAAGAGACCCAGTACTTC.

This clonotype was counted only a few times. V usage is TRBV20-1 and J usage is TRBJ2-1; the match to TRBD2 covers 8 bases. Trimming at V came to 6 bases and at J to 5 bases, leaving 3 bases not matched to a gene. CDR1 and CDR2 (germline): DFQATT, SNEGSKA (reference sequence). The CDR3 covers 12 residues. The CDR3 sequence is CSAVAGNNEQFF. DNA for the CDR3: TGCAGTGCCGTAGCGGGAAACAATGAGCAGTTCTTC.

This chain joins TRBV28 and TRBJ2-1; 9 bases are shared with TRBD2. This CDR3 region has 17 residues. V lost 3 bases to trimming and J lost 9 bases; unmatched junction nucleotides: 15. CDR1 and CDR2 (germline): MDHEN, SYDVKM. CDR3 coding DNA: TGTGCCAGCAGTTTCTACACCTTAGCGGGAGAAGTGGGTGAGCAGTTCTTC. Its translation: CASSFYTLAGEVGEQFF.

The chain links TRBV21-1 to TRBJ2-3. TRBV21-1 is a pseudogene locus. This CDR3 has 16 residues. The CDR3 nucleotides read TGTGCCAGCAGCAAAGAGGGCTCCTGGAGGCACAGATACGCGTATTTT. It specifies CASSKEGSWRHRYAYF.

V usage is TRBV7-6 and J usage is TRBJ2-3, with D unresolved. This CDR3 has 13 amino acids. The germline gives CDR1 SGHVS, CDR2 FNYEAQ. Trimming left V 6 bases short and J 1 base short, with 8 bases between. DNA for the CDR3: TGTGCCAGCAGACCACCCGGCACAGATACGCAGTATTTT. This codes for CASRPPGTDTQYF.

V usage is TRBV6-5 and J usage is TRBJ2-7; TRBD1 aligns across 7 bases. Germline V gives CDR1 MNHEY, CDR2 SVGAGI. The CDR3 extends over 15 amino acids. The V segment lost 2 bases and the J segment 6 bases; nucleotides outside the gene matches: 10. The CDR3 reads CASSYERGLGLEQYF. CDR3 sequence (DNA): TGTGCCAGCAGTTACGAAAGGGGGCTCGGTCTCGAGCAGTACTTC.

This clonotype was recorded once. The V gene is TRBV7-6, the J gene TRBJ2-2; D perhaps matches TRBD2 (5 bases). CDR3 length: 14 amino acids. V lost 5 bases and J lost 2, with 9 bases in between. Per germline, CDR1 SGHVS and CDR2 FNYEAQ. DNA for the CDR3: TGTGCCAGCAGCCCAGCGGTAAACACCGGGGAGCTGTTTTTT. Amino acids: CASSPAVNTGELFF.

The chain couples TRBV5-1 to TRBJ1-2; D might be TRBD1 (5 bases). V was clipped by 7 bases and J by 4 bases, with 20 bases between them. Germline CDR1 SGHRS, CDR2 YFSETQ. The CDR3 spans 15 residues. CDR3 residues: CASSTGGVAPYGYTF. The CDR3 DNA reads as TGCGCCAGCTCCACGGGGGGGGTCGCCCCCTATGGCTACACCTTC.

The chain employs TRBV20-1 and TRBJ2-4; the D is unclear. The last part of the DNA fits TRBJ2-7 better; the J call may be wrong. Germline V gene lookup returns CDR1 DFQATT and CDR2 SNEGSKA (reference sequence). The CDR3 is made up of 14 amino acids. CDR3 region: CSHSRGSPQREQYF. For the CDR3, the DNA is TGCAGTCACTCCCGAGGCTCCCCCCAGCGCGAGCAGTACTTC.

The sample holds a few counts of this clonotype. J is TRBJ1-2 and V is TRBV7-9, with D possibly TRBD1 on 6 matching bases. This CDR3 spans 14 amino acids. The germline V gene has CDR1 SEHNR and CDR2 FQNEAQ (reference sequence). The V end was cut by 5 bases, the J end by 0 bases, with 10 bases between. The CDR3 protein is CASSGGTTNYGYTF. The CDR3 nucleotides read TGTGCCAGCAGCGGCGGGACAACTAACTATGGCTACACCTTC.